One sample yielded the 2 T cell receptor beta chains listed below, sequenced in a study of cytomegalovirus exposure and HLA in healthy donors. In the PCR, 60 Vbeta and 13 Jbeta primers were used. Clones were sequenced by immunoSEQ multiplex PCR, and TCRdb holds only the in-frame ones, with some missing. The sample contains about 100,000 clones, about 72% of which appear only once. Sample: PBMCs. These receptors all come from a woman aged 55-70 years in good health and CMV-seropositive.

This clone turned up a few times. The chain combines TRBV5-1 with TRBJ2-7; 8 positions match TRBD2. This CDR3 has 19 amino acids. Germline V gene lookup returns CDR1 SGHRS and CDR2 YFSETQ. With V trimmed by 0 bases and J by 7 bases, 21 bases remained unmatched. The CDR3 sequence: CASSLEGVGAGASFGEQYF. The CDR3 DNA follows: TGCGCCAGCAGCTTGGAAGGAGTTGGAGCGGGAGCGTCGTTCGGGGAGCAGTACTTC.

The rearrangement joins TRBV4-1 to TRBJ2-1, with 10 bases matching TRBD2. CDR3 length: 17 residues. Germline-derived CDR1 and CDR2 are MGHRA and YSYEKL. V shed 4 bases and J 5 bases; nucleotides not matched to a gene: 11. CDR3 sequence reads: CASSRPPGLAGDNEQFF. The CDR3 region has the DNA TGCGCCAGCAGCCGACCCCCCGGTCTAGCGGGAGACAATGAGCAGTTCTTC.